This TCR beta chain was found in a study of blood T cell repertoires in COVID-19. The protocol was immunoSEQ multiplex PCR, while the TCRdb copy is restricted to in-frame clones and leaves out a portion. Of about 120,000 clones in the sample, around 90% were seen once. The V gene's germline CDR1 is SGHTA and CDR2 FQGNSA. With V trimmed by 5 bases and J by 5 bases, 5 bases remained unmatched. The CDR3 is made up of 15 amino acids. Seattle participants joined during active infection and were tracked over time. The chain carries TRBV7-2 and TRBJ2-2; 10 bases match TRBD1. The sequence derives from a woman aged 60-70 years with COVID-19, enrolled during active disease. The sample comprised peripheral blood. The CDR3 DNA sequence: TGTGCCAGCAGCACTCGACAGGGGGCGACCGGGGAGCTGTTTTTT. Protein: CASSTRQGATGELFF.